Following are 24 T cell receptor beta chains from one sample sequenced in a study of human T cells and chemical hapten exposure. TCRdb analysed the RACE reads with MiXCR anew, one entry per CDR3 protein. Found here are 95,000 to 150,000 distinct CDR3 sequences, 13% of them singletons; the top ten hold roughly 3.1%. Time point: pre-sensitization, week 0. The treatment: therapeutic diphenylcyclopropenone sensitization with weekly scalp DPC. The specimen comprised whole blood, sampled in connection with sensitization to the hapten diphenylcyclopropenone (DPC). The receptors were gathered from a woman aged 18-29 years with alopecia areata. Some clones in this sample may be carry-over from other donors' samples.

This clonotype was counted many times. V gene TRBV4-2 combines with J gene TRBJ2-2, with D perhaps given as TRBD1 or TRBD2 (5 bases each). The CDR3 loop spans 17 amino acids. V shed 0 bases and J shed 4 bases, with 15 bases lying between them. Germline-derived CDR1 and CDR2 are LGHNA and YNFKEQ. The CDR3 sequence is CASSQDDQGAITGELFF. In DNA form, the CDR3 reads TGTGCCAGCAGCCAAGATGACCAGGGAGCCATCACCGGGGAGCTGTTTTTT.

This clonotype was seen a few times. The CDR3 reads CATQQGRQPQHF. The DNA of the CDR3 is TGTGCCACACAACAGGGACGGCAGCCCCAGCATTTT. The rearrangement links TRBV24-1 to TRBJ1-5, with a tentative D call TRBD1 (6 bases). Germline assignment: CDR1 KGHDR and CDR2 SFDVKD. Trimming took off 10 bases at V and 7 bases at J, with 13 bases between the two ends. The CDR3 length is 12 residues.

This clonotype was observed a handful of times. The chain joins TRBV7-2 to TRBJ1-1, with a possible D match to TRBD1 (6 bases). With 5 bases removed from V and 4 bases from J, the gap between germline ends came to 14 bases. Germline CDR1 SGHTA, CDR2 FQGNSA. CDR3 length equals 14 residues. The CDR3 sequence: CASSVQGRLTEAFF. The CDR3 region has the DNA TGTGCCAGCAGCGTCCAGGGGCGACTCACTGAAGCTTTCTTT.

The J gene is TRBJ1-5, the V gene TRBV7-8, with D unclear. The CDR3 is 15 amino acids. Germline CDR1 SGHVS, CDR2 FQNEAQ. V was shortened by 1 base and J by 2 bases, with 9 bases between the two germline ends. CDR3 loop: CASSLGGARNQPQHF. DNA for the CDR3: TGTGCCAGCAGCTTAGGAGGTGCCCGCAATCAGCCCCAGCATTTT.

The chain is built from TRBV6-5 and TRBJ2-3; possibly TRBD2 for D (6 bases). The CDR3 sequence is 16 residues long. The V and J ends lost 0 bases and 2 bases respectively, with 12 bases between them. Per germline, CDR1 MNHEY and CDR2 SVGAGI. The CDR3 reads CASSYSTRGTTDTQYF. CDR3 nucleotides: TGTGCCAGCAGTTACTCGACCCGGGGGACCACAGATACGCAGTATTTT.

The V call is TRBV7-2, the J call TRBJ2-3; 7 positions match TRBD1. The CDR3 extends over 13 amino acids. V lost 5 bases to trimming and J lost 4 bases; unmatched junction nucleotides: 3. CDR1 is SGHTA, CDR2 FQGNSA, per germline. CDR3 protein: CASSPGQSDTQYF. The CDR3 nucleotides are TGTGCCAGCAGCCCGGGACAGTCAGATACGCAGTATTTT.

This clonotype was seen a few times. The rearrangement links TRBV20-1 to TRBJ1-1, with 10 nucleotides matching TRBD1. Trimming at V came to 0 bases and at J to 3 bases, leaving 13 bases not matched to a gene. CDR3 length equals 18 residues. Germline V CDR1 and CDR2: DFQATT, SNEGSKA (reference sequence). The CDR3, as DNA: TGCAGTGCTAGAGAGGGGGCGACAGGGGGCGATTGGGACACTGAAGCTTTCTTT. Residues: CSAREGATGGDWDTEAFF.

This clonotype was detected a few times. The V call is TRBV6-2 or TRBV6-3, the J call TRBJ1-1, with 8 bases lining up with TRBD1. Losses at the gene ends were 7 bases for V and 1 base for J; bases not matched to a gene: 11. Looked up from germline, CDR1 is MNHEY and CDR2 is SVGEGT. The CDR3 consists of 16 residues. Here the CDR3 DNA reads TGTGCCAGCACCCAAGGACAGGGATGGGCGAACACTGAAGCTTTCTTT. Translation: CASTQGQGWANTEAFF.

V gene TRBV2 combines with J gene TRBJ2-5, with D perhaps TRBD2 (6 bases). Trimming removed 3 bases at V and 1 base at J, with 18 bases between. This CDR3 region has 17 residues. Looked up from germline, CDR1 is SNHLY and CDR2 is FYNNEI. The CDR3 here is CASSEEGRTNIQETQYF. The CDR3 nucleotides are TGTGCCAGCAGTGAGGAGGGGCGAACGAATATCCAAGAGACCCAGTACTTC.

This clonotype was counted between two and nine times. The chain employs TRBV7-6 and TRBJ1-1; possible D gene TRBD1, 5 bases. The CDR3 is 17 residues long. Germline CDR1 and CDR2: SGHVS and FNYEAQ. Trimming left V 5 bases short and J 0 bases short, with 19 bases between. The DNA for the CDR3 is TGTGCCAGCAGCGACAAGGGTCGGGGCAGACTGAACACTGAAGCTTTCTTT. Translation gives CASSDKGRGRLNTEAFF.

This clonotype was observed a handful of times. The rearrangement links TRBV12-3 or TRBV12-4 to TRBJ1-6; TRBD1 aligns across 8 bases. V lost 5 bases, J lost 7 bases, and 7 bases stayed unmatched. This CDR3 has 15 residues. CDR3 protein: CASSRWTGTNSPLHF. The CDR3 nucleotides read TGTGCCAGCAGTCGCTGGACAGGGACGAATTCACCCCTCCACTTT.

The gene calls are TRBV4-3 and TRBJ1-4; TRBD1 is a possible D gene (6 bases). V lost 1 base and J 4 bases, leaving 16 bases between the germline ends. Germline CDR1 LGHNA, CDR2 YSLEER. This CDR3 has 17 amino acids. CDR3 residues: CASSQVSGTLYNEKLFF. DNA of the CDR3: TGCGCCAGCAGCCAAGTCTCCGGGACACTTTATAATGAAAAACTGTTTTTT.

This clonotype was picked up a small number of times. The chain carries TRBV11-2 and TRBJ2-7; D gene ambiguous. The CDR3 totals 14 residues. Per germline, CDR1 SGHAT and CDR2 FQNNGV. V was cut by 2 bases and J by 2 bases, with 10 bases left in between. The CDR3 bases are TGTGCCAGCAGCTTAAGTAGCACGACCTACGAGCAGTACTTC. This encodes CASSLSSTTYEQYF.

This clonotype has a single count. V usage is TRBV29-1 and J usage is TRBJ2-3; TRBD1 matches at 7 bases. Germline CDR1 is SQVTM and CDR2 is ANQGSEA. The junction had 6 bases not matched to a gene; V was cut back by 4 bases and J by 5 bases. The length of the CDR3 is 13 residues. This CDR3 reads CSVAQGVGDTQYF. The CDR3 DNA is TGCAGCGTTGCCCAGGGGGTTGGAGATACGCAGTATTTT.

V gene TRBV29-1 combines with J gene TRBJ2-2, with unresolved D. This CDR3 region has 13 residues. Germline-derived CDR1 and CDR2 are SQVTM and ANQGSEA. V was clipped by 7 bases and J by 6 bases, with 15 bases between them. The CDR3 coding sequence is TGCAGCGGGATGGACCCCCAAGCCGGGGAGCTGTTTTTT. Translation gives CSGMDPQAGELFF.

V and J are TRBV29-1 and TRBJ2-5; TRBD1 or TRBD2 may be the D gene (5 bases each). The CDR3 has 13 amino acids. Germline V CDR1 and CDR2: SQVTM, ANQGSEA. V shed 3 bases and J shed 7 bases, with 15 bases lying between them. The CDR3: CSVDTQGRGTQYF. The CDR3 DNA reads TGCAGCGTTGACACCCAGGGCCGGGGGACCCAGTACTTC.

In its sample, this clonotype was seen many times. V usage is TRBV12-3 or TRBV12-4 and J usage is TRBJ1-1; D remains ambiguous. The CDR3 contains 11 residues. Trimming cost V 2 bases and J 6 bases, with 4 bases left between them. This CDR3 is CASSLYAEAFF. DNA of the CDR3: TGTGCCAGCAGTTTATACGCTGAAGCTTTCTTT.

This clonotype was counted between two and nine times. The chain employs TRBV28 and TRBJ1-1, with D hard to call. Germline V lookup: CDR1 MDHEN, CDR2 SYDVKM. The CDR3 contains 13 residues. With 2 bases removed from V and 2 bases from J, the gap between germline ends came to 6 bases. The CDR3 loop is CASSLNSNTEAFF. The CDR3 nucleotides read TGTGCCAGCAGTTTAAACAGTAACACTGAAGCTTTCTTT.

This clonotype was observed a few times. The gene calls are TRBV10-3 and TRBJ1-5; D uncertain. Germline loops: CDR1 ENHRY, CDR2 SYGVKD. Trimming took off 0 bases at V and 2 bases at J, with 8 bases between the two ends. The CDR3 extends over 15 amino acids. CDR3 DNA: TGTGCCATCAGTGAGTCCGGTTTGGGCAATCAGCCCCAGCATTTT. Protein: CAISESGLGNQPQHF.

This clonotype was seen at least ten times. V and J are TRBV6-5 and TRBJ2-3, with TRBD2 identical over 8 bases. The V and J ends lost 2 bases and 6 bases, in that order; junction bases with no gene match: 10. The germline gives CDR1 MNHEY, CDR2 SVGAGI. CDR3 length: 16 residues. The CDR3 bases are TGTGCCAGCAGTTACCGCGGCGGGGGGCCCGCGGATACGCAGTATTTT. Translated, it gives CASSYRGGGPADTQYF.

This clonotype has only a few counts. The chain employs TRBV7-9 and TRBJ1-4; tentative D call: TRBD1 (6 bases). CDR1 SEHNR and CDR2 FQNEAQ come from the germline V gene (reference sequence). The CDR3 totals 14 residues. The V end was cut by 4 bases, the J end by 7 bases, with 13 bases between. The CDR3 DNA follows: TGTGCCAGCAGCTCCTGGGACATTTCTGAAAAACTGTTTTTT. Translated: CASSSWDISEKLFF.

This clonotype was counted only a few times. The chain links TRBV10-3 to TRBJ1-1; D is ambiguous. With 2 bases removed from V and 3 bases from J, the gap between germline ends came to 13 bases. CDR3 length: 15 amino acids. In germline, CDR1 is ENHRY, CDR2 SYGVKD. CDR3: CAISEGQNDYTEAFF. CDR3 DNA: TGTGCCATCAGTGAGGGTCAGAATGACTACACTGAAGCTTTCTTT.

This clonotype came up many times. V usage is TRBV7-9 and J usage is TRBJ1-2; 8 nucleotides align to TRBD1. This CDR3 contains 18 residues. The V gene end was trimmed by 1 base and the J gene end by 3 bases; junction bases not matched to a gene: 13. Germline V CDR1 and CDR2: SEHNR, FQNEAQ (reference sequence). In nucleotides, the CDR3 is TGTGCCAGCAGCTTAGGGCTCATCATAGCACAGGGGGACTATGGCTACACCTTC. Amino acids: CASSLGLIIAQGDYGYTF.

This clonotype was detected only a few times. The chain joins TRBV2 to TRBJ2-7; D is unresolved. This CDR3 region has 16 residues. The V end was cut by 3 bases, the J end by 0 bases, with 15 bases between. Germline-derived CDR1 and CDR2 are SNHLY and FYNNEI. The CDR3 nucleotides are TGTGCCAGCAGTGATATGGAGTACTTGGACTCCTACGAGCAGTACTTC. Translation gives CASSDMEYLDSYEQYF.